This TCR beta chain was recovered during a study of monozygotic twins with inflammatory bowel disease. As concerns this clonotype: The antigen is not known.

The study's findings and limits: No discrimination was achieved between different T cell subtypes.

The input for each TCR library was around 3.5 ug of total RNA. TCRdb re-called the 5' RACE reads; one entry per CDR3 protein, DNA not given. Reported are fewer than 400,000 distinct CDR3 sequences; the ten largest clones contain 5.6%. Total RNA isolation used whole blood (no T cell sorting was performed). The CDR3 consists of 13 residues. Per germline, CDR1 KGHSH and CDR2 LQKENI. V and J are TRBV18 and TRBJ1-2; TCRdb designates TRBD1, a call that cannot be tested without DNA. The receptor was derived from a human donor with ulcerative colitis or Crohn's disease, or a healthy co-twin of an affected twin (not recorded which). The specimen sequenced was blood. The CDR3 protein is CASSPDRVNGYTF.